These T cell receptor beta chains were read from a single sample in a study of blood T cell repertoires in COVID-19. Assay used: immunoSEQ multiplex PCR; TCRdb lists only in-frame clones, some missing. The profile covers some 74,000 clones, with roughly 83% appearing a single time and 18% taken by the ten largest. The sample consisted of peripheral blood. The receptor set was obtained from a woman of 80 years or more with acute or convalescent COVID-19. Both conserved end residues are part of each CDR3. The order of the fields is CDR3 length, D gene, V gene, clone size, J gene, CDR3 DNA, CDR3 protein. A D gene is named only where the DNA matches it firmly. Clone size is not always given. Where it is, it says once, few, many or a class for expanded clones.

15	NA	TRBV2	NA	TRBJ2-7	TGTGCCAGCAGTGACCTAGCGCTCGAGCCCTACGAGCAGTACTTC	CASSDLALEPYEQYF
17	TRBD2	TRBV7-2	NA	TRBJ2-3	TGTGCCAGCAGGGATCGCCCTGGACTAGCGGGAGCAGATACGCAGTATTTT	CASRDRPGLAGADTQYF
15	TRBD1	TRBV27	NA	TRBJ1-1	TGTGCCAGCAGTTCCCCGACAGGGTCGGTTGTCGTGGCTTTCTTT	CASSSPTGSVVVAFF
14	TRBD2	TRBV25-1	once	TRBJ2-7	TGTGCCAGCAGTGGTAGCGGGAGTACCTACGAGCAGTACTTC	CASSGSGSTYEQYF
17	TRBD2	TRBV3-1/TRBV3-2	NA	TRBJ2-5	TGTGCCAGCAGCCAGACGGGACTAGCGCTCGAGACGGGGACCCAGTACTTC	CASSQTGLALETGTQYF
15	NA	TRBV7-9	NA	TRBJ1-6	TGTGCCAGCAGCTTAGTGGGAGGTGGGAATTCACCCCTCCACTTT	CASSLVGGGNSPLHF
16	TRBD2	TRBV3-1/TRBV3-2	few	TRBJ2-1	TGTGCCAGCAGCCCTCCCCTCCGGGGGGGCCTGAATGAGCAGTTCTTC	CASSPPLRGGLNEQFF
17	NA	TRBV19	NA	TRBJ2-1	TGTGCCAGTAGTAACTGGCAGGGCAACGGCCGTTACAATGAGCAGTTCTTC	CASSNWQGNGRYNEQFF
15	NA	TRBV3-1/TRBV3-2	NA	TRBJ1-1	TGTGCCAGCAGCCAAGAATGGGGGGGGAACACTGAAGCTTTCTTT	CASSQEWGGNTEAFF
14	NA	TRBV6-6	NA	TRBJ2-1	TGTGCCAGCAGTTACTCCCCCCAGTCCAATGAGCAGTTCTTC	CASSYSPQSNEQFF
15	TRBD1	TRBV30	NA	TRBJ1-6	TGTGCCTGGAGTATGGACAGGGTTTCTAATTCACCCCTCCACTTT	CAWSMDRVSNSPLHF
16	NA	TRBV19	NA	TRBJ1-5	TGTGCCAGTAGTATCACTACGGGAATGGGCAATCAGCCCCAGCATTTT	CASSITTGMGNQPQHF
15	TRBD1	TRBV3-1/TRBV3-2	few	TRBJ1-3	TGTGCCAGCAGCCTCGGGACAGGGTCTGGAAACACCATATATTTT	CASSLGTGSGNTIYF
16	NA	TRBV5-1	NA	TRBJ2-5	TGCGCCAGCAGCTTAAATACGAACAGTGCCCAAGAGACCCAGTACTTC	CASSLNTNSAQETQYF
16	NA	TRBV6-5	NA	TRBJ1-1	TGTGCCAGCAGTTATGGGGCTTACATGGCCGTCACTGAAGCTTTCTTT	CASSYGAYMAVTEAFF
15	NA	TRBV19	NA	TRBJ1-1	TGTGCCAGTAGTTTTGACAGCAGAATGAACACTGAAGCTTTCTTT	CASSFDSRMNTEAFF
15	NA	TRBV3-1/TRBV3-2	few	TRBJ2-6	TGTGCCAGCAGCCAAGAAGGGGCTGGGGCCAACGTCCTGACTTTC	CASSQEGAGANVLTF
12	NA	TRBV5-6	NA	TRBJ1-2	TGTGCCAGCAGTACGGTTGGCTATGGCTACACCTTC	CASSTVGYGYTF
13	NA	TRBV2	NA	TRBJ1-3	TGTGCCAGCAGGCTCAGCTCTGGAAACACCATATATTTT	CASRLSSGNTIYF
15	TRBD1	TRBV6-5	once	TRBJ1-3	TGTGCCAGCAGTTCTGGACAGGGGGCTGGAAACACCATATATTTT	CASSSGQGAGNTIYF
15	NA	TRBV7-9	NA	TRBJ2-1	TGTGCCAGCAGACCCCCGATCAGGGTCGGCAATGAGCAGTTCTTC	CASRPPIRVGNEQFF
14	NA	TRBV2	NA	TRBJ2-7	TGTGCCAGCAGTGAGGGAGGGGGGTTCTACGAGCAGTACTTC	CASSEGGGFYEQYF
14	NA	TRBV7-6	NA	TRBJ2-1	TGTGCCAGCAGCCGCACCGGGGGTGGCAATGAGCAGTTCTTC	CASSRTGGGNEQFF
13	TRBD1	TRBV19	NA	TRBJ2-1	TGTGCCAGTAGTGCGACAGGGGGCGGTGAGCAGTTCTTC	CASSATGGGEQFF
12	NA	TRBV19	NA	TRBJ1-5	TGTGCCAGCCTAGAGGGCAATCAGCCCCAGCATTTT	CASLEGNQPQHF
16	TRBD2	TRBV10-3	NA	TRBJ2-3	TGTGCCATGGGGGAAAAGCGGGAGAGTAGCACAGATACGCAGTATTTT	CAMGEKRESSTDTQYF
14	NA	TRBV30	many	TRBJ1-5	TGTGCCTGGACAGGGGATGGTGGCAATCAGCCCCAGCATTTT	CAWTGDGGNQPQHF
13	NA	TRBV5-4	NA	TRBJ2-3	TGTGCCAGCAGCACGCGACTCACAGATACGCAGTATTTT	CASSTRLTDTQYF
15	NA	TRBV27	many	TRBJ1-5	TGTGCCAGCAGTTTTTTCGGGGGGGCAGGGCAGCCCCAGCATTTT	CASSFFGGAGQPQHF
17	NA	TRBV24-1	NA	TRBJ2-4	TGTGCCACCAGTGATGGCGGGACAGAACTAGCCAAAAACATTCAGTACTTC	CATSDGGTELAKNIQYF
15	TRBD2	TRBV6-5	NA	TRBJ2-5	TGTGCCAGCAGTTACTCCCCTACGGGGGGAGAGACCCAGTACTTC	CASSYSPTGGETQYF
15	NA	TRBV28	NA	TRBJ2-1	TGTGCCAGCAGTTTAAAGGTTGAGGCTGTCAATGAGCAGTTCTTC	CASSLKVEAVNEQFF
16	TRBD2	TRBV10-2	NA	TRBJ2-7	TGCGCCAGCAGTGATCTTCCTAGCGGGAAATCCTACGAGCAGTACTTC	CASSDLPSGKSYEQYF
14	NA	TRBV5-1	NA	TRBJ1-1	TGCGCCAGCAGCTTACTCAACCCGAACACTGAAGCTTTCTTT	CASSLLNPNTEAFF
15	TRBD2	TRBV28	NA	TRBJ2-3	TGTGCCAGCAGTCAATCCGGGACTAACAGGGATACGCAGTATTTT	CASSQSGTNRDTQYF
14	TRBD1	TRBV18	NA	TRBJ1-6	TGTGCCAGCTCTCTCGACAGGGAAAGTTCACCCCTCCACTTT	CASSLDRESSPLHF
16	TRBD2	TRBV11-2	NA	TRBJ2-7	TGTGCCAGCAGCTTAGATCCCGGGAGGGCCGGTATAGTGGTATACTTC	CASSLDPGRAGIVVYF
15	TRBD2	TRBV4-1	NA	TRBJ2-1	TGCGCCAGCAGCCACCACGGGACTAGCAAAAATGAGCAGTTCTTC	CASSHHGTSKNEQFF